The rows below give T cell receptor beta chains drawn from one sample of a study of blood T cell repertoires in COVID-19. Sequencing was performed with immunoSEQ multiplex PCR; in TCRdb, only in-frame clones are kept and a portion is missing. The sample shows approximately 300,000 clones, 85% of them seen only once. Input material: PBMCs or T cells enriched from blood (not recorded which). All receptors derive from a woman younger than 45 who had been exposed to COVID-19. Both conserved end residues are part of each CDR3.

CASSQESGQPQHF TRBV4-1
CASSPGLAGETQYF TRBV7-8
CASSQGTGSYQETQYF TRBV3-1/TRBV3-2
CASSLQGVSNSPLHF TRBV7-6
CASSATGGYNEQFF TRBV10-2
CASSKTQGPSGANVLTF TRBV21-1
CASSLNGGRGETQYF TRBV5-1
CASGPEGFSRTEGELFF TRBV28
CASSFGAGALHEQYF TRBV28
CASSDSEYGYTF TRBV6-4
CASRQSGETQYF TRBV19
CSARDIVEQYF TRBV20-1
CASYQRGRANYGYTF TRBV5-1
CASARGTGVTEAFF TRBV9
CASSSGREGFF TRBV7-9
CASSPDRGYGAQYF TRBV19
CATSRDNNGYTF TRBV15
CASSSLAGGTQYF TRBV6-5
CASSPTTVNGYTF TRBV18
CASSLGLAGGALTSEQFF TRBV7-2
CASSWGTENYGYTF TRBV5-6
CASSVEGGVYSNQPQHF TRBV9
CASSQDSAGGGQPQHF TRBV3-1/TRBV3-2
CASSGRGDRGRGDIQYF TRBV2
CASSLTDSYGYTF TRBV18
CASSYTSSGGFYEQYF TRBV6-5
CASSPPSGYNEQFF TRBV18
CASSSSDYRSDTQYF TRBV11-2
CASSRKIAEPVHEQYF TRBV19
CASTLDVVSYNEQFF TRBV2
CASMDYTVREGTDTQYF TRBV28
CASSTEGGRETQYF TRBV11-1
CASSLPGRNTEAFF TRBV27
CASSFLVQGYEQYF TRBV28
CASVSNSYEQYF TRBV6-5
CSASRQINTGELFF TRBV20-1
CASSLDYRGEQYF TRBV5-8
CASTFSSGRFDEQFF TRBV2
CASSASSGRLSDTQYF TRBV19
CASSYYGQSGEAFF TRBV6-2/TRBV6-3
CASSLDGVRPQHF TRBV5-6
CASSLGGAGTDTQYF TRBV7-7
CASRRGGGAFF TRBV12-3/TRBV12-4
CASSSARGSPLHF TRBV12-3/TRBV12-4
CASSPSQTWNEQYF TRBV18
CASKGDSLPGNTIYF TRBV5-6
CASSQLSLATSGFSGELFF TRBV3-1/TRBV3-2
CASSQSSSYEQYF TRBV12-3/TRBV12-4
CAWSVQGFNGYTF TRBV30
CASDFGGHTEAFF TRBV19
CASSLAGLFEETQYF TRBV5-6
CASSIIGQLEAFF TRBV19
CASSSGQGAWAGELFF TRBV13
CASTSQTGPTDTQYF TRBV2